This T cell receptor (beta chain) was sequenced for a study of control samples from healthy donors and cancer patients. Clones were sequenced by immunoSEQ multiplex PCR, and TCRdb holds only the in-frame ones, with some missing. The sample records about 93,000 clones, around 90% being singletons. Sequencing input: blood. The clonotype originates from a woman in her seventies in good health.

The CDR3 here is CASSYVGNSPLHF. CDR3 bases: TGTGCCAGCAGTTACGTTGGAAATTCACCCCTCCACTTT. The chain combines TRBV6-2 or TRBV6-3 with TRBJ1-6; D unresolved. Germline loops: CDR1 MNHEY, CDR2 SVGEGT. CDR3 length: 13 amino acids. The V gene lost 2 bases and the J gene lost 7 bases, with 6 bases spanning the gap.